The clone carrying this T cell receptor beta chain was seen a handful of times. The antigen is unknown. 5'RACE primed at constant segments yielded TCR alpha and TCR beta cDNA libraries bearing sample barcodes and UMIs. A single record per CDR3 protein comes from TCRdb applying MiXCR to the 5' RACE reads. This table holds under 200,000 distinct CDR3 sequences, 10% to 15% found once. The source of the sample is a study of T-cell memory formation after mild COVID-19. Broader study findings: There were some responding clones in pre-infection memory, which suggested that cross-reactive memory had joined.

The CDR3 is 15 amino acids. V usage is TRBV12-3 or TRBV12-4 and J usage is TRBJ2-3, with D maybe TRBD2 (7 bases). The specimen sequenced was PBMCs or a T cell subset sorted from them (not recorded which). The sequence derives from a man between 18 and 35 years old who had mild COVID-19 (a few samples of this study predate the infection). Cell type and time point are not known. This CDR3 reads CATQGGGSMADTQYF. DNA of the CDR3: TGTGCGACCCAAGGGGGGGGTTCTATGGCAGATACGCAGTATTTT.